These T cell receptor beta chains were read from a single sample in a study of blood T cell repertoires in COVID-19. The table came from immunoSEQ multiplex PCR; TCRdb's copy has only in-frame clones and leaves some out. The sample holds about 330,000 clones; 70% to 90% are singletons and the top ten take 5.3%. Input material: PBMCs or T cells enriched from blood (not recorded which). These receptors all come from a woman in her 30s who had recovered from COVID-19. Both conserved end residues are part of each CDR3. Each record gives: clone size, J gene, V gene, D gene, CDR3 protein. A D gene is named only where the DNA matches it firmly. Where a row states a size, it is once, few, many or the class of an expanded clone; other rows omit it.

-,TRBJ2-1,TRBV7-6,-,CASSLGGYSSYNEQFF
many,TRBJ1-1,TRBV2,TRBD1,CASSDRDRGTQAFF
-,TRBJ2-7,TRBV28,TRBD2,CASSSIWGGPYEQYF
-,TRBJ2-2,TRBV5-1,TRBD2,CASWTGRDTGELFF
-,TRBJ1-1,TRBV12-3/TRBV12-4,TRBD1,CASSPGTGRAFF
few,TRBJ2-7,TRBV5-1,TRBD2,CASSLAGGKEQYF
-,TRBJ2-7,TRBV7-9,-,CASSLDGGLSPYEQYF
-,TRBJ1-1,TRBV2,-,CASSGNSGITEAFF
-,TRBJ2-3,TRBV10-2,-,CASRRVGLDTQYF
-,TRBJ1-1,TRBV13,TRBD1,CASSPQGQVSTEAFF
few,TRBJ1-4,TRBV11-2,-,CASSLVSGWRGTPSKLFF
-,TRBJ1-5,TRBV27,-,CASSFGDSNQPQHF
-,TRBJ1-6,TRBV6-5,-,CASSLGPQVSPLHF
-,TRBJ2-7,TRBV7-2,-,CASSSPRGGIDYEQYF
many,TRBJ1-4,TRBV28,TRBD1,CASSLARTGGSEKLFF
-,TRBJ2-7,TRBV5-1,-,CASSSRQGPTEQYF
-,TRBJ2-3,TRBV5-1,-,CASTTGGPGTDTQYF
-,TRBJ2-1,TRBV28,-,CASSLPGLGKPEQFF
-,TRBJ2-3,TRBV28,TRBD1,CASSHNRGRASDTQYF
-,TRBJ1-3,TRBV5-6,TRBD1,CASSFRQGVGNTIYF
-,TRBJ2-7,TRBV10-3,TRBD1,CAISGTGNYEQYF
once,TRBJ1-2,TRBV5-4,-,CASSLANRPNYGYTF
once,TRBJ1-6,TRBV15,-,CATSSSRRMTLHF
few,TRBJ1-5,TRBV10-3,TRBD1,CAISESSGTGGLGNQPQHF
few,TRBJ2-1,TRBV5-3,-,CARNPGDGRSNEQFF
-,TRBJ2-5,TRBV9,-,CASSVANTAGETQYF
once,TRBJ2-7,TRBV24-1,-,CATNNRGHLYEQYF
-,TRBJ1-2,TRBV10-2,-,CASSLLREEGKGGYTF
few,TRBJ1-2,TRBV19,-,CASSILKGMSGYTF
many,TRBJ2-7,TRBV5-1,TRBD2,CASSPQTSGGGISYEQYF
-,TRBJ2-4,TRBV5-1,TRBD1,CASSLGTGGELLAKNIQYF
few,TRBJ1-1,TRBV19,-,CASSREEGGKGAFF
-,TRBJ2-5,TRBV7-9,-,CASSDEDSGETQYF
-,TRBJ2-5,TRBV6-2/TRBV6-3,TRBD2,CASSYGPRPGGTQYF
-,TRBJ2-1,TRBV11-1,TRBD2,CASSLEGLAEYNEQFF
few,TRBJ2-1,TRBV4-1,TRBD2,CATTPGAGGPTEQFF
few,TRBJ1-2,TRBV19,-,CASSIGGRPDYGYTF
-,TRBJ2-1,TRBV7-2,-,CASSLSSGSYNEQFF
-,TRBJ1-4,TRBV7-2,TRBD1,CASSKNRGGEKLFF
once,TRBJ2-5,TRBV6-5,TRBD2,CASSREAGGRETQYF
-,TRBJ2-1,TRBV18,-,CASSLTGTNYNEQFF
-,TRBJ1-1,TRBV6-1,-,CASSEVRRTEAFF
-,TRBJ1-2,TRBV5-4,TRBD1,CASSHSGQGAGGYTF
-,TRBJ1-1,TRBV19,-,CASSIRPGYTEAFF
-,TRBJ1-5,TRBV6-5,-,CASSVGPYQPQHF
-,TRBJ1-6,TRBV19,TRBD1,CASSIRDRYYNSPLHF
-,TRBJ1-2,TRBV14,-,CASSEAQFYGYTF
-,TRBJ1-1,TRBV12-3/TRBV12-4,-,CASSLGRVDPFF
-,TRBJ2-1,TRBV3-1/TRBV3-2,TRBD2,CASSLLAGGYNEQFF
-,TRBJ1-2,TRBV6-2/TRBV6-3,TRBD1,CASSSLRGDRGRVYGYTF
-,TRBJ2-3,TRBV10-1,TRBD2,CASSVTGTIESSTDTQYF
-,TRBJ2-3,TRBV7-8,-,CASSQEGRGDTQYF
-,TRBJ1-2,TRBV29-1,-,CSVVSYTYGYTF
-,TRBJ1-1,TRBV7-9,TRBD1,CASSLGQGATEAFF